The 22 T cell receptor beta chains in this list originate from one sample, sequenced in a study of human T cells and chemical hapten exposure. Time point described: patch test 1, 2 weeks after DPC sensitization. Treatment described: therapeutic diphenylcyclopropenone sensitization with weekly scalp DPC. From the RACE reads, TCRdb called clonotypes with MiXCR, one entry per CDR3 protein. The sample lists under 150,000 distinct CDR3 sequences, roughly 12% occurring once. Source: whole blood, taken in connection with sensitization to the hapten diphenylcyclopropenone (DPC). Source of these receptors: a woman aged 45-65 years with alopecia areata. Some clones in this sample may be carry-over from other donors' samples.

This clonotype occurred many times. The gene calls are TRBV3-1 and TRBJ2-7; 9 bases fit TRBD2. Germline lookup yields CDR1 LGHDT and CDR2 YNNKEL (reference sequence). The CDR3 consists of 15 residues. Trimming cost V 1 base and J 6 bases; bases outside gene matches: 7. CDR3: CASSQVGGRAGEQYF. DNA for the CDR3: TGTGCCAGCAGCCAAGTCGGCGGGAGGGCGGGCGAGCAGTACTTC.

This clonotype was observed a handful of times. The rearrangement uses TRBV6-5 and TRBJ2-3; D uncertain. The CDR3 loop spans 15 amino acids. V was clipped by 5 bases and J by 2 bases, with 14 bases between them. Germline V gives CDR1 MNHEY, CDR2 SVGAGI. The CDR3, as DNA: TGTGCCAGCAGTCCGAGGCCCAGCGCCACAGATACGCAGTATTTT. Translating it yields CASSPRPSATDTQYF.

This clonotype was observed at least ten times. The chain employs TRBV7-8 and TRBJ1-4, with TRBD1 matching over 9 bases. V trimming: 2 bases; J trimming: 8 bases; junction bases outside the gene matches: 6. CDR1 is SGHVS, CDR2 FQNEAQ, per germline. This CDR3 is 15 amino acids long. The CDR3 sequence is CASSLTGQGGEKLFF. As DNA, the CDR3 is TGTGCCAGCAGCTTAACGGGACAGGGCGGGGAAAAACTGTTTTTT.

This clonotype was picked up a small number of times. CDR3 sequence: CASTLSRNLNTEAFF. DNA for the CDR3: TGTGCCAGCACCCTATCTCGGAACCTGAACACTGAAGCTTTCTTT. The V call is TRBV27, the J call TRBJ1-1; unclear D gene. The CDR3 totals 15 residues. V shed 7 bases and J shed 0 bases, with 15 bases lying between them. Per germline, CDR1 MNHEY and CDR2 SMNVEV (reference sequence).

This clonotype came up a few times. The chain employs TRBV20-1 and TRBJ1-2, with 7 positions matching TRBD1. The CDR3 contains 13 residues. Germline values: CDR1 DFQATT, CDR2 SNEGSKA (reference sequence). V lost 6 bases to trimming and J lost 5 bases; unmatched junction nucleotides: 9. CDR3: CSASSDRAYGYTF. CDR3 in DNA: TGCAGTGCCAGCTCCGACAGGGCTTATGGCTACACCTTC.

Ten or more counts support this clonotype. The chain carries TRBV5-1 and TRBJ2-2; 8 bases fit TRBD2. This CDR3 is built from 15 residues. Trimming at V came to 3 bases and at J to 5 bases, leaving 6 bases not matched to a gene. From germline, CDR1 is SGHRS and CDR2 YFSETQ. CDR3 sequence (DNA): TGCGCCAGCAGCTCGGGAGGGGTCGAAACCGGGGAGCTGTTTTTT. This sequence encodes CASSSGGVETGELFF. Full variable domain (missing parts from reference TRBV5-1 and TRBJ2-2): KAGVTQTPRYLIKTRGQQVTLSCSPISGHRSVSWYQQTPGQGLQFLFEYFSETQRNKGNFPGRFSGRQFSNSRSEMNVSTLELGDSALYLCASSSGGVETGELFFGEGSRLTVL.

The rearrangement joins TRBV2 to TRBJ2-3; 9 bases align to TRBD2. The CDR3 is 15 amino acids. V lost 6 bases and J lost 0; bases outside the gene matches: 4. Per the germline V gene, CDR1 is SNHLY and CDR2 is FYNNEI. The CDR3 here is CASRPSGASTDTQYF. CDR3 bases: TGTGCCAGCAGACCTAGCGGGGCTAGCACAGATACGCAGTATTTT.

This clonotype was seen a few times. V and J are TRBV4-2 and TRBJ2-7; D is unclear. With 6 bases removed from V and 2 bases from J, the gap between germline ends came to 17 bases. CDR1 is LGHNA, CDR2 YNFKEQ, per germline. This CDR3 region has 15 residues. CDR3 nucleotides: TGTGCCAGCAGACAGCGCGCAGGCCCGACCTACGAGCAGTACTTC. Translated: CASRQRAGPTYEQYF.

This clonotype was counted a few times. This rearrangement joins TRBV12-3 or TRBV12-4 to TRBJ1-5; the D is unclear. The length of the CDR3 is 16 residues. V lost 4 bases and J lost 0, with 13 bases in between. CDR3 DNA sequence: TGTGCCAGCAGTTCGGAGGGTTTCTATAGCAATCAGCCCCAGCATTTT. Translation: CASSSEGFYSNQPQHF.

This clonotype was observed a few times. V gene TRBV11-2 combines with J gene TRBJ2-7; 8 bases are a match to TRBD2. CDR3 size: 15 residues. The V segment lost 0 bases and the J segment 7 bases; nucleotides outside the gene matches: 8. Per the germline V gene, CDR1 is SGHAT and CDR2 is FQNNGV. The DNA for the CDR3 is TGTGCCAGCAGCTTAGAAGCGCGGGGGGCCATGGAGCAGTACTTC. It translates to CASSLEARGAMEQYF.

This clonotype was seen ten or more times. This chain links TRBV7-9 with TRBJ1-1; D possibly corresponds to TRBD1 (5 bases). CDR1 and CDR2 from the germline V gene are SEHNR and FQNEAQ (reference sequence). CDR3 length equals 15 residues. Between the trimmed V and J ends, which lost 2 bases and 5 bases, there was a span of 15 bases. The CDR3 DNA reads as TGTGCCAGCAGCTTATTATCCGGGGCTGGGACTGAAGCTTTCTTT. Translating gives CASSLLSGAGTEAFF.

The chain employs TRBV20-1 and TRBJ1-5; D gene ambiguous. This CDR3 contains 15 residues. The germline V gene encodes CDR1 DFQATT and CDR2 SNEGSKA (reference sequence). Between the trimmed V and J ends, which lost 1 base and 4 bases, there was a span of 14 bases. CDR3 amino acids: CSARAEWKLNQPQHF. The CDR3 DNA sequence: TGCAGTGCTAGAGCGGAGTGGAAGCTTAATCAGCCCCAGCATTTT.

The J gene is TRBJ2-1, the V gene TRBV15; possibly TRBD1 for D (5 bases). The CDR3 has 15 amino acids. Germline CDR1 and CDR2: LNHNV and YYDKDF (reference sequence). The germline V and J ends were trimmed by 0 bases and 7 bases, with 13 bases remaining between them. The CDR3 DNA reads as TGTGCCACCAGCAGAGAGCCAGGGATAGGTAATGAGCAGTTCTTC. Its translation is CATSREPGIGNEQFF. The whole variable domain, remainder taken from reference TRBV15 and TRBJ2-1, is DAMVIQNPRYQVTQFGKPVTLSCSQTLNHNVMYWYQQKSSQAPKLLFHYYDKDFNNEADTPDNFQSRRPNTSFCFLDIRSPGLGDTAMYLCATSREPGIGNEQFFGPGTRLTVL.

In its sample, this clonotype was seen a few times. This sequence joins TRBV7-9 and TRBJ1-5, with D uncertain. Between the trimmed V and J ends, which lost 5 bases and 7 bases, there was a span of 18 bases. Per germline, CDR1 SEHNR and CDR2 FQNEAQ (reference sequence). This CDR3 is 15 amino acids long. This chain's CDR3 is CASSPHGGGGQPQHF. The DNA for the CDR3 is TGTGCCAGCAGCCCCCATGGCGGAGGTGGACAGCCCCAGCATTTT.

This clonotype has ten or more counts. V and J are TRBV29-1 and TRBJ1-6, with a possible D match to TRBD1 (5 bases). Trimming shortened V by 0 bases and J by 10 bases, and 10 bases separated the two germline ends. Germline assignment: CDR1 SQVTM and CDR2 ANQGSEA. The CDR3 extends over 13 amino acids. The chain's CDR3 is CSVEEQGGSPLHF. The CDR3 DNA is TGCAGCGTTGAAGAGCAGGGAGGATCACCCCTCCACTTT.

This clonotype was detected only a few times. The chain is built from TRBV4-1 and TRBJ1-1; D is perhaps TRBD1 (6 bases). Germline assignment: CDR1 MGHRA and CDR2 YSYEKL. The CDR3 is 15 residues long. V was trimmed by 1 base and J by 1 base, leaving 10 bases between them. CDR3 sequence: CASSQAGQPNTEAFF. The CDR3 DNA reads as TGCGCCAGCAGCCAAGCTGGACAGCCGAACACTGAAGCTTTCTTT.

The chain is built from TRBV2 and TRBJ1-6; no definite D call. This CDR3 is built from 16 residues. The V end lost 4 bases, the J end lost 0 bases, and 10 bases lay between the germline ends. Germline loops: CDR1 SNHLY, CDR2 FYNNEI. CDR3 bases: TGTGCCAGCAGTGCGAGGGAGCCCTCCTATAATTCACCCCTCCACTTT. Protein sequence: CASSAREPSYNSPLHF. Looking up the rest from reference TRBV2 and TRBJ1-6 gives the full variable domain: EPEVTQTPSHQVTQMGQEVILRCVPISNHLYFYWYRQILGQKVEFLVSFYNNEISEKSEIFDDQFSVERPDGSNFTLKIRSTKLEDSAMYFCASSAREPSYNSPLHFGNGTRLTVT.

Ten or more counts support this clonotype. This chain joins TRBV7-8 and TRBJ1-6; D is unresolved. Trimming pared 4 bases from V and 8 bases from J, leaving 27 bases between. This CDR3 region has 19 residues. Germline loops: CDR1 SGHVS, CDR2 FQNEAQ. CDR3 DNA: TGTGCCAGCAGCTCCCGCCGGAACGGTCCACCCGAATTGGATTCACCCCTCCACTTT. Protein sequence: CASSSRRNGPPELDSPLHF.

In DNA, the CDR3 is TGTGCCAGCAGCCTATATACAGGACCCCTCCACTTT. This encodes CASSLYTGPLHF. The chain is built from TRBV7-2 and TRBJ1-6; D might be TRBD1 (5 bases). Per the germline V gene, CDR1 is SGHTA and CDR2 is FQGNSA. The V gene lost 5 bases and the J gene lost 12 bases, with 11 bases spanning the gap. This CDR3 contains 12 residues.

The chain links TRBV19 to TRBJ2-5, with D unclear. CDR3 size: 13 residues. Trimming shortened V by 3 bases and J by 2 bases, and 7 bases separated the two germline ends. Looked up from germline, CDR1 is LNHDA and CDR2 is SQIVND (reference sequence). The CDR3 sequence is CASSIQKQETQYF. The CDR3 bases are TGTGCCAGTAGTATTCAGAAACAAGAGACCCAGTACTTC.

The CDR3 reads CASSQGSTAWDTQYF. CDR3 nucleotides: TGTGCCAGCAGCCAAGGGTCGACTGCCTGGGATACGCAGTATTTT. This sequence joins TRBV3-1 and TRBJ2-3, with D hard to call. Germline V lookup: CDR1 LGHDT, CDR2 YNNKEL (reference sequence). V was clipped by 1 base and J by 6 bases, with 14 bases between them. The CDR3 has 15 residues.

V gene TRBV28 combines with J gene TRBJ1-2; D is perhaps TRBD1 (5 bases). CDR1 MDHEN and CDR2 SYDVKM come from the germline V gene. V was cut by 5 bases and J by 9 bases, with 16 bases left in between. The CDR3 totals 13 residues. CDR3 sequence reads: CASSGDLGLSYTF. CDR3 nucleotides: TGTGCCAGCAGTGGGGACTTGGGGTTAAGCTACACCTTC.